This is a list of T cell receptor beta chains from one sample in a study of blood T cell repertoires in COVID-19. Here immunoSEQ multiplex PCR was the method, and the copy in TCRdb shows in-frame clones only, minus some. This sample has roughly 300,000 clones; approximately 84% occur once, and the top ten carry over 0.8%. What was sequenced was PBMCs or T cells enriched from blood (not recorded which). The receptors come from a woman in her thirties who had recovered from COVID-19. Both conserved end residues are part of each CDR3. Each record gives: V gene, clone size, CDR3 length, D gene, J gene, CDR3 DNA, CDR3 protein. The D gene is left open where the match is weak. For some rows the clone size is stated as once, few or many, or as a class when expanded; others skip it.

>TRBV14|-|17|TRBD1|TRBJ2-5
TGTGCCAGCAGCCTCCTCTCCGGGACAGGGTACCAAGAGACCCAGTACTTC
CASSLLSGTGYQETQYF
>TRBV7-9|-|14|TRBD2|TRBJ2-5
TGTGCCAGCAGACGGGGGAGGGGCGGCGAGACCCAGTACTTC
CASRRGRGGETQYF
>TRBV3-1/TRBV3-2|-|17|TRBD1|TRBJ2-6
TGTGCCAGCAGCCAAGATATGACAGGGGTTGGGGCCAACGTCCTGACTTTC
CASSQDMTGVGANVLTF
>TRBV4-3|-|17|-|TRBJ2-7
TGCGCCAGCAGCCAAGATAGCAGCGTTCCGAGCTCCTACGAGCAGTACTTC
CASSQDSSVPSSYEQYF
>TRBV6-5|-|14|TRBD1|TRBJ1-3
TGTGCCAGCCAACAGGGGCATTCCGGAAACACCATATATTTT
CASQQGHSGNTIYF
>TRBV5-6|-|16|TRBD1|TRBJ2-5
TGTGCCAGCAGCTTCGGCCCGGACAGGGGGGCAGAGACCCAGTACTTC
CASSFGPDRGAETQYF
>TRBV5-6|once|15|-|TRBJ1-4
TGTGCCAGCAGCTTCTTGGGAGGGGAGGGTGAAAAACTGTTTTTT
CASSFLGGEGEKLFF
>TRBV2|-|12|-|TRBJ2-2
TGTGCCAGCAGTGACTCTACCGGGGAGCTGTTTTTT
CASSDSTGELFF
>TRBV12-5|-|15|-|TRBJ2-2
TGTGCTAGTGGTTTGCCCGCAGCGAACACCGGGGAGCTGTTTTTT
CASGLPAANTGELFF
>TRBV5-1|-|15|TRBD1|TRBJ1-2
TGCGCCAGCAGCTCAGAGGGACAGCGTCTCTATGGCTACACCTTC
CASSSEGQRLYGYTF
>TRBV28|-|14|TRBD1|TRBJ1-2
TGTGCCAGCACCCTGGGCGGGACAGGGGCCGGTTACACCTTC
CASTLGGTGAGYTF
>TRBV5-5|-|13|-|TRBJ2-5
TGTGCCAGCAGCTTGACAGGTGGAGAGACCCAGTACTTC
CASSLTGGETQYF
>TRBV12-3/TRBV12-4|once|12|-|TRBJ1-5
TGTGCCCAGGGGCAGACCTATCAGCCCCAGCATTTT
CAQGQTYQPQHF
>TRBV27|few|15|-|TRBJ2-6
TGTGCCAGCAGGTCGGGGTACTCTGGGGCCAACGTCCTGACTTTC
CASRSGYSGANVLTF
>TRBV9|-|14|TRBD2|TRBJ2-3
TGTGCCAGCAGCGACAGCGGGGGGTCAGATACGCAGTATTTT
CASSDSGGSDTQYF
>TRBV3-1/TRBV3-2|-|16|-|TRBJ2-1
TGTGCCAGCAGCCAAGCATTGGCGGGGTTCTACAATGAGCAGTTCTTC
CASSQALAGFYNEQFF
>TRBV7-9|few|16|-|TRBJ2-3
TGTGCCAGCAGCATGAGCTGGCGGGCTAGCACAGATACGCAGTATTTT
CASSMSWRASTDTQYF
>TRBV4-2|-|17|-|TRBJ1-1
TGTGCCAGCAGCCAAGAACTTCGACCGACTAAAGACACTGAAGCTTTCTTT
CASSQELRPTKDTEAFF
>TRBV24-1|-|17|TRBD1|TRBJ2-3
TGTGCCACCAGTGAAACCGGGACAGGGACTAGCACAGATACGCAGTATTTT
CATSETGTGTSTDTQYF
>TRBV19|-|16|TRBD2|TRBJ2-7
TGTGCCAGTAGTATCGGACTAGCGGGGGGAGCCTACGAGCAGTACTTC
CASSIGLAGGAYEQYF
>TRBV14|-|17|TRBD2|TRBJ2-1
TGTGCCAGCAGCCAAATACCGGGACTAGCGGACTACAATGAGCAGTTCTTC
CASSQIPGLADYNEQFF
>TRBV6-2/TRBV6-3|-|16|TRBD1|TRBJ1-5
TGTGCCAGCAGCCGACCGCCGGGACAGGGAAATCAGCCCCAGCATTTT
CASSRPPGQGNQPQHF
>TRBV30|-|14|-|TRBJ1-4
TGTGCCTGGAGTGTTAAGGGGGAAGAAGAAAAACTGTTTTTT
CAWSVKGEEEKLFF
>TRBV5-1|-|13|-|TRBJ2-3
TGCGCCAGCAGCACCGACAGGACAGATACGCAGTATTTT
CASSTDRTDTQYF
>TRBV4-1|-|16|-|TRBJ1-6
TGCGCCAGCAGCCAAGATCTTGACACCTATAATTCACCCCTCCACTTT
CASSQDLDTYNSPLHF
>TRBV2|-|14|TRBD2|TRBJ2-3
TGTGCCAGCAGTGAATTCGGGGGGGCCAATACGCAGTATTTT
CASSEFGGANTQYF
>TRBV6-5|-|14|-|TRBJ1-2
TGTGCCAGCAGTTGGCGGGGGTATGACTATGGCTACACCTTC
CASSWRGYDYGYTF
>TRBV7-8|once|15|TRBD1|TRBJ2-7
TGTGCCAGCAGCCGGCGGGACAGGGGAAGCTACGAGCAGTACTTC
CASSRRDRGSYEQYF
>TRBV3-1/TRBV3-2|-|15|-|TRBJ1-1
TGTGCCAGCAGCCAAGATTTCGGACGGGGAGCTGAAGCTTTCTTT
CASSQDFGRGAEAFF
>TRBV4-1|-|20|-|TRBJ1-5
TGCGCCAGCAGCCAAGATTTTGTAGCAGGGGTTAGTAGTTTAAGTCAGCCCCAGCATTTT
CASSQDFVAGVSSLSQPQHF
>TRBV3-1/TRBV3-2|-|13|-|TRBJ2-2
TGTGCCAGCAGCCCAAGCGGCGCCGTGAAGCTGTTTTTT
CASSPSGAVKLFF
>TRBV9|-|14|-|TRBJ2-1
TGTGCCAGCAGCGACCGGGGGTCCTACAATGAGCAGTTCTTC
CASSDRGSYNEQFF
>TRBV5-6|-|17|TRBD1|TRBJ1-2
TGTGCCAGCAGCTTCCCGGGAAGACAGGGGGAACGCTATGGCTACACCTTC
CASSFPGRQGERYGYTF
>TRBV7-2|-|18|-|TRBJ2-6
TGTGCCAGCAGCTTAGCCGGCAGGGTTAACTCTGGGGCCAACGTCCTGACTTTC
CASSLAGRVNSGANVLTF
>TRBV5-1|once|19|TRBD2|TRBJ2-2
TGCGCCAGCAGCCACCCTCCGGGACTAGCGGGGGAGAGGGCCGGGGAGCTGTTTTTT
CASSHPPGLAGERAGELFF
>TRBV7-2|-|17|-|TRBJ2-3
TGTGCCAGCAGCTCCTTTCTGGGCGGGGCTAGCACAGATACGCAGTATTTT
CASSSFLGGASTDTQYF
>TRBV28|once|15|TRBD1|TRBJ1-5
TGTGCCAGCAGAGTATTGACAGGGGGCGTTCAGCCCCAGCATTTT
CASRVLTGGVQPQHF
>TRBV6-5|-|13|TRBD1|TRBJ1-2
TGTGCCAGCACCAGGGACAGGACTAGGGGCTACACCTTC
CASTRDRTRGYTF
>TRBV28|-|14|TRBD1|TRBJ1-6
TGTGCCAGCGGACGGACAGGACTCCAGGGGGCCCTCCACTTT
CASGRTGLQGALHF
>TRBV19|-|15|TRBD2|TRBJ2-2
TGTGCCAGTACCCTTAGCGGGGGGCGATACGGGGAGCTGTTTTTT
CASTLSGGRYGELFF
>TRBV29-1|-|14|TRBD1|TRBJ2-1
TGCAGCGTTGTCCGGGGGGACAGGGTGGATGAGCAGTTCTTC
CSVVRGDRVDEQFF
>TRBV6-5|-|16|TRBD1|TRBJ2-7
TGTGCCAGCAGTTACTCTACGGCAGGGGGCCCCGACGAGCAGTACTTC
CASSYSTAGGPDEQYF
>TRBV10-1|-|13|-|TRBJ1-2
TGCGCCAGCAGTGAGTCAGGAGGCTATGGCTACACCTTC
CASSESGGYGYTF
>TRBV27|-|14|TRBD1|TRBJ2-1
TGTGCCAGCTTTGCAGGGGGCGTCCACAATGAGCAGTTCTTC
CASFAGGVHNEQFF
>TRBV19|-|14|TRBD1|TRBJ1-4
TGTGCCAGTAGTAAACCGGGACAGGGGAAAAAACTGTTTTTT
CASSKPGQGKKLFF
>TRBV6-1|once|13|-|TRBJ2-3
TGTGCCAGCAGTGAGAGGGACACAGATACGCAGTATTTT
CASSERDTDTQYF
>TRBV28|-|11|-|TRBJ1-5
TGTGCCAGCAGCCAAAATCAGCCCCAGCATTTT
CASSQNQPQHF
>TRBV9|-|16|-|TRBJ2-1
TGTGCCAGCGGTCGTGGCCTCTCCCTCTCCTACAATGAGCAGTTCTTC
CASGRGLSLSYNEQFF
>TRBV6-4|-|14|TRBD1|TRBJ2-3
TGTGCCAGCAGTGACTCTGCGAGGGGGCTTACGCAGTATTTT
CASSDSARGLTQYF
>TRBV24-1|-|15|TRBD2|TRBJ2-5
TGTGCCACCAGTGATTTGGTCGGGGGGAAGGAGACCCAGTACTTC
CATSDLVGGKETQYF
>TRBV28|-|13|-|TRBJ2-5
TGTGCCAGCAGGCGGGGGCCCGAAGAGACCCAGTACTTC
CASRRGPEETQYF
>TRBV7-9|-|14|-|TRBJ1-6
TGTGCCAGCAGCCCAGGAGGAAATACGCCACCCCTCCACTTT
CASSPGGNTPPLHF
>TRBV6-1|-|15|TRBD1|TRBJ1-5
TGTGCCAGCAGTGAGGGACAGGGCGGCAATCAGCCCCAGCATTTT
CASSEGQGGNQPQHF
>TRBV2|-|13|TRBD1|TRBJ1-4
TGTGCCAGCAGTGACGACAGGGGGCAGGAGGCCCCCTTT
CASSDDRGQEAPF